This record covers a single T cell receptor beta chain. TCRdb's table, derived via immunoSEQ multiplex PCR, lists solely in-frame clones and lacks some. The sample gives about 270,000 clones, 85% to 90% of which show up once; 10% to 15% is in the top ten. Germline loops: CDR1 MDHEN, CDR2 SYDVKM. The CDR3 is 15 amino acids. V was pared by 7 bases and J by 2 bases, with 15 bases between. The data derive from a study of blood T cell repertoires in COVID-19. Study details: The samples span acute and convalescent COVID-19 from the United States, Italy and Spain.

Material for sequencing was peripheral blood. V gene TRBV28 combines with J gene TRBJ1-5; perhaps TRBD1 as D (5 bases). The TCR comes from a human donor in a cohort sampled during active COVID-19. CDR3 region: CASTGGSVGNQPQHF. The CDR3 region has the DNA TGTGCCAGCACCGGGGGATCGGTTGGCAATCAGCCCCAGCATTTT. The full variable domain, with the rest looked up from reference TRBV28 and TRBJ1-5, is DVKVTQSSRYLVKRTGEKVFLECVQDMDHENMFWYRQDPGLGLRLIYFSYDVKMKEKGDIPEGYSVSREKKERFSLILESASTNQTSMYLCASTGGSVGNQPQHFGDGTRLSIL.